The 30 T cell receptor beta chains below come from one sample, sequenced in a study of cytomegalovirus exposure and HLA in healthy donors. Researchers ran the PCR with 60 Vbeta and 13 Jbeta primers. TCRdb's copy holds only in-frame clones and misses some; the assay was immunoSEQ multiplex PCR. The sample shows approximately 160,000 clones, approximately 80% of them seen only once. Sequenced material: PBMCs. These receptors were taken from a woman in her forties in good health and CMV-seropositive.

This chain joins TRBV10-1 and TRBJ2-1; TRBD2 is a possible D gene (6 bases). V lost 4 bases to trimming and J lost 10 bases, with 14 bases between them. The CDR3 has 13 residues. Looked up from germline, CDR1 is WNHNN and CDR2 is SYGVQD (reference sequence). CDR3 DNA sequence: TGCGCCAGCAGTGCGGGAGAGGGAAGAGAGCAGTTCTTC. The encoded protein is CASSAGEGREQFF.

For the CDR3, the DNA is TGTGCCAGCAGTCCAACCGGCAGGACCCAGCATTTT. It translates to CASSPTGRTQHF. The genes are TRBV27 and TRBJ1-5; D unclear. Germline V gene lookup returns CDR1 MNHEY and CDR2 SMNVEV (reference sequence). Trimming left V 5 bases short and J 11 bases short, with 13 bases between. CDR3 length equals 12 residues.

This clone came up once. The chain recombines TRBV19 with TRBJ2-1, with 9 bases aligning to TRBD2. In germline, CDR1 is LNHDA, CDR2 SQIVND (reference sequence). The J segment lost 7 bases and the V segment lost 4 bases, leaving 5 bases of the junction unmatched. This CDR3 is built from 14 residues. The DNA for the CDR3 is TGTGCCAGTAGTAGCGGGGGGGAGGTAAATGAGCAGTTCTTC. This sequence encodes CASSSGGEVNEQFF. The full variable domain, completed using reference TRBV19 and TRBJ2-1, is DGGITQSPKYLFRKEGQNVTLSCEQNLNHDAMYWYRQDPGQGLRLIYYSQIVNDFQKGDIAEGYSVSREKKESFPLTVTSAQKNPTAFYLCASSSGGEVNEQFFGPGTRLTVL.

In this sample, this clone turned up a few times. The chain recombines TRBV7-9 with TRBJ2-1, with 7 nucleotides matching TRBD1. The trim removed 4 bases at V and 11 bases at J, leaving 11 bases unmatched. Germline V CDR1 and CDR2: SEHNR, FQNEAQ (reference sequence). The CDR3 is made up of 14 amino acids. This CDR3 is CASSSSKGAGQQFF. The CDR3 nucleotides read TGTGCCAGCAGCTCAAGCAAGGGGGCCGGTCAGCAGTTCTTC. Full variable domain (rest looked up from reference TRBV7-9 and TRBJ2-1): DTGVSQNPRHKITKRGQNVTFRCDPISEHNRLYWYRQTLGQGPEFLTYFQNEAQLEKSRLLSDRFSAERPKGSFSTLEIQRTEQGDSAMYLCASSSSKGAGQQFFGPGTRLTVL.

The chain carries TRBV7-8 and TRBJ1-4, with TRBD1 matching over 7 bases. CDR1 and CDR2 from the germline V gene are SGHVS and FQNEAQ. The CDR3 extends over 17 amino acids. Trimming cost V 3 bases and J 3 bases; bases outside gene matches: 10. This CDR3 is CASSFPRLGTANEKLFF. CDR3 sequence (DNA): TGTGCCAGCAGCTTTCCCCGACTCGGGACAGCTAATGAAAAACTGTTTTTT.

The chain uses TRBV23-1 and TRBJ2-7, with 7 bases identical to TRBD2. TRBV23-1 is an ORF for which the function is uncertain. Trimming at V came to 1 base and at J to 0 bases, leaving 24 bases not matched to a gene. The CDR3 sequence is 22 residues long. This chain's CDR3 is CASSQLRKRWGLKRDLSYEQYF. The CDR3, as DNA: TGCGCCAGCAGTCAATTAAGGAAAAGATGGGGGTTGAAGCGGGATCTCTCCTACGAGCAGTACTTC.

The table lists this clone with a few counts. The chain uses TRBV5-4 and TRBJ2-2; 8 bases fit TRBD1. CDR1 and CDR2 from the germline V gene are SGHNT and YYREEE (reference sequence). The CDR3 has 16 amino acids. V was pared by 0 bases and J by 6 bases, with 7 bases of the junction left unmatched. CDR3 in DNA: TGTGCCAGCAGCTTGGGGGCAGGGGGCTACTCCGGGGAGCTGTTTTTT. It is translated as CASSLGAGGYSGELFF.

The rearrangement uses TRBV30 and TRBJ2-6; tentative D call: TRBD1 (5 bases). The CDR3 extends over 16 amino acids. V was trimmed by 2 bases and J by 6 bases, leaving 17 bases between them. Germline CDR1 and CDR2: GTSNPN and SVGIG (reference sequence). The CDR3 DNA is TGTGCCTGGAGTCCCGTTGAAGGGGCGCAGGCCAACGTCCTGACTTTC. This codes for CAWSPVEGAQANVLTF.

The chain combines TRBV5-6 with TRBJ1-2, with D possibly TRBD1 on 5 matching bases. Per the germline V gene, CDR1 is SGHDT and CDR2 is YYEEEE. Trimming cost V 0 bases and J 6 bases, with 9 bases left between them. CDR3 length equals 13 residues. The CDR3 loop is CASSLEQADGYTF. CDR3 in DNA: TGTGCCAGCAGCTTGGAACAGGCAGATGGCTACACCTTC.

The chain links TRBV30 to TRBJ1-6, with 11 bases matching TRBD1. Germline V gives CDR1 GTSNPN, CDR2 SVGIG (reference sequence). V shed 1 base and J 10 bases; nucleotides not matched to a gene: 6. CDR3 size: 15 residues. The CDR3 DNA follows: TGTGCCTGGAGTGACGGACAGGGGGCGAAATCACCCCTCCACTTT. It yields the protein CAWSDGQGAKSPLHF.

The chain is built from TRBV4-3 and TRBJ2-7; weak D call: TRBD1 (6 bases). Germline V lookup: CDR1 LGHNA, CDR2 YSLEER. The germline V and J ends were trimmed by 1 base and 0 bases, with 10 bases remaining between them. This CDR3 is 15 amino acids long. CDR3 region: CASSQGQGYSYEQYF. In nucleotides, the CDR3 is TGCGCCAGCAGCCAAGGGCAGGGGTACTCCTACGAGCAGTACTTC.

This chain uses TRBV6-4 with TRBJ2-5, with 9 bases identical to TRBD1. V shed 3 bases and J 4 bases; nucleotides not matched to a gene: 3. Germline V CDR1 and CDR2: MRHNA, SNTAGT. The CDR3 is made up of 14 amino acids. The CDR3 bases are TGTGCCAGCAGTGAGGGACAGGGTTCAGAGACCCAGTACTTC. Translating it yields CASSEGQGSETQYF.

The chain is built from TRBV6-1 and TRBJ1-2; D is uncertain. This CDR3 contains 13 residues. The V end lost 2 bases, the J end lost 1 base, and 5 bases lay between the germline ends. Germline V CDR1 and CDR2: MNHNS, SASEGT. DNA for the CDR3: TGTGCCAGCAGTGAACAGATTAACTATGGCTACACCTTC. This sequence encodes CASSEQINYGYTF.

This chain joins TRBV5-4 and TRBJ2-1; TRBD2 aligns across 13 bases. From germline, CDR1 is SGHNT and CDR2 YYREEE (reference sequence). Trimming at V came to 4 bases and at J to 7 bases, leaving 5 bases not matched to a gene. This CDR3 has 15 amino acids. CDR3 loop: CASSLPGLAGNEQFF. CDR3 coding DNA: TGTGCCAGCAGCCTTCCGGGACTAGCGGGAAATGAGCAGTTCTTC.

The genes are TRBV11-3 and TRBJ2-1; tentative D call: TRBD1 (6 bases). CDR1 is SGHNT, CDR2 YENEEA, per germline. Trimming shortened V by 3 bases and J by 2 bases, and 11 bases separated the two germline ends. CDR3 length equals 15 residues. The CDR3 DNA follows: TGTGCCAGCAGCTTCGGGACACCCCCCTACAATGAGCAGTTCTTC. Amino acid sequence: CASSFGTPPYNEQFF.

This clone has only one observation. This rearrangement joins TRBV6-6 to TRBJ1-5; the D gene is possibly TRBD1 (5 bases). This CDR3 has 13 amino acids. Per germline, CDR1 MNHNY and CDR2 SVGAGI (reference sequence). Trimming shortened V by 0 bases and J by 7 bases, and 7 bases separated the two germline ends. Written as DNA, the CDR3 is TGTGCCAGCAGTTACTCGGACATCCAGCCCCAGCATTTT. Amino acids: CASSYSDIQPQHF.

V usage is TRBV5-1 and J usage is TRBJ2-7; 9 bases align to TRBD1. The CDR3 has 17 amino acids. Germline V lookup: CDR1 SGHRS, CDR2 YFSETQ. J gave up 4 bases and V 2 bases, and 13 bases lay outside the gene matches. CDR3 residues: CASSFSETGQGSYEQYF. DNA of the CDR3: TGCGCCAGCAGCTTCTCGGAGACGGGACAGGGATCGTACGAGCAGTACTTC.

The chain links TRBV7-9 to TRBJ2-5; TRBD1 matches at 8 bases. This CDR3 has 12 residues. Germline V gives CDR1 SEHNR, CDR2 FQNEAQ (reference sequence). The J segment lost 5 bases and the V segment lost 8 bases, leaving 4 bases of the junction unmatched. DNA for the CDR3: TGTGCCAGCGGACAGGGAAGGGAGACCCAGTACTTC. Translating gives CASGQGRETQYF.

The chain couples TRBV13 to TRBJ2-3; TRBD2 matches 11 bases. The CDR3 consists of 16 residues. The V gene end was trimmed by 1 base and the J gene end by 3 bases; junction bases not matched to a gene: 3. Germline loops: CDR1 PRHDT, CDR2 FYEKMQ (reference sequence). The CDR3, as DNA: TGTGCCAGCAGCTTAGTAGCGGGGGGGCAAACAGATACGCAGTATTTT. This gives the protein CASSLVAGGQTDTQYF.

This clone occurred once. The chain carries TRBV7-8 and TRBJ2-7; D is perhaps TRBD2 (6 bases). V was clipped by 2 bases and J by 6 bases, with 20 bases between them. There are 16 residues in the CDR3. CDR1 is SGHVS, CDR2 FQNEAQ, per germline. CDR3 nucleotides: TGTGCCAGCAGCTTATATTCCGGGACTTTTGCTCCCGAGCAGTACTTC. This sequence encodes CASSLYSGTFAPEQYF.

This clone was seen a few times. V usage is TRBV11-3 and J usage is TRBJ2-3; a weak D match, TRBD2 (5 bases). Germline V CDR1 and CDR2: SGHNT, YENEEA. The CDR3 has 14 residues. Trimming stripped 6 bases from V and 5 bases from J, with 15 bases between. The CDR3: CASRKASGRDTQYF. The DNA of the CDR3 is TGTGCCAGCAGAAAAGCGAGTGGGAGAGATACGCAGTATTTT. Supplemented by reference TRBV11-3 and TRBJ2-3, the full variable domain reads EAGVVQSPRYKIIEKKQPVAFWCNPISGHNTLYWYLQNLGQGPELLIRYENEEAVDDSQLPKDRFSAERLKGVDSTLKIQPAELGDSAVYLCASRKASGRDTQYFGPGTRLTVL.

The V gene is TRBV30, the J gene TRBJ2-7; 7 bases are a match to TRBD1. The V segment lost 4 bases and the J segment 3 bases; nucleotides outside the gene matches: 9. This CDR3 has 14 residues. Germline CDR1 reads GTSNPN; CDR2 reads SVGIG (reference sequence). CDR3: CAWTPPGQNYEQYF. In DNA, the CDR3 is TGTGCCTGGACCCCGCCGGGACAGAACTACGAGCAGTACTTC.

The chain links TRBV7-9 to TRBJ2-7; TRBD2 aligns across 9 bases. J gave up 4 bases and V 3 bases, and 4 bases lay outside the gene matches. Germline-derived CDR1 and CDR2 are SEHNR and FQNEAQ (reference sequence). This CDR3 contains 14 residues. The CDR3 region has the DNA TGTGCCAGCAGCTTTGGTAGCGGGGGTTACGAGCAGTACTTC. As protein: CASSFGSGGYEQYF.

This clone was recorded only once. This chain links TRBV30 with TRBJ2-1; 10 nucleotides line up with TRBD1. The CDR3 runs to 14 residues. Trimming at V came to 4 bases and at J to 6 bases, leaving 6 bases not matched to a gene. CDR1 and CDR2 (germline): GTSNPN, SVGIG (reference sequence). CDR3 residues: CAWTGQGNSNEQFF. CDR3 bases: TGTGCCTGGACGGGACAGGGGAACTCCAATGAGCAGTTCTTC.

The chain recombines TRBV19 with TRBJ2-2, with no clear D. V lost 3 bases and J 4 bases, leaving 9 bases between the germline ends. CDR3 length: 14 residues. From germline, CDR1 is LNHDA and CDR2 SQIVND (reference sequence). For the CDR3, the DNA is TGTGCCAGTAGTATTTCGCGGTTCACCGGGGAGCTGTTTTTT. Residues: CASSISRFTGELFF.

This rearrangement joins TRBV19 to TRBJ1-5; 11 nucleotides align to TRBD1. Germline V lookup: CDR1 LNHDA, CDR2 SQIVND (reference sequence). The junction had 4 bases not matched to a gene; V was cut back by 5 bases and J by 7 bases. CDR3 length equals 14 residues. The CDR3 loop is CASSGTGGLQPQHF. Written as DNA, the CDR3 is TGTGCCAGTAGTGGGACAGGGGGATTGCAGCCCCAGCATTTT.

This clone was detected once. This rearrangement joins TRBV29-1 to TRBJ2-1, with 10 bases that match TRBD2. The V segment lost 1 base and the J segment 7 bases; nucleotides outside the gene matches: 13. The CDR3 runs 17 residues. Germline-derived CDR1 and CDR2 are SQVTM and ANQGSEA. CDR3 residues: CSVEVRPAGGQGNEQFF. The CDR3 bases are TGCAGCGTTGAAGTTCGCCCAGCGGGGGGGCAAGGGAATGAGCAGTTCTTC.

This chain links TRBV27 with TRBJ1-2; TRBD1 aligns across 8 bases. V lost 5 bases to trimming and J lost 8 bases; unmatched junction nucleotides: 10. Germline CDR1 MNHEY, CDR2 SMNVEV (reference sequence). CDR3 length equals 14 residues. The CDR3: CASSTTGVMGGYTF. DNA for the CDR3: TGTGCCAGCAGTACGACAGGGGTAATGGGGGGCTACACCTTC.

The chain carries TRBV21-1 and TRBJ2-3; the table gives TRBD2 as D, unverified against the DNA. TRBV21-1 is described as a pseudogene. The CDR3 totals 18 residues. The CDR3 spells CASSKVSGSLIFTDTQYF. CDR3 nucleotide sequence: TGTGCCAGCAGCAAAGTATCCGGGAGCCTTATATTCACAGATACGCAGTATTTT.

The chain uses TRBV11-3 and TRBJ2-7; 9 bases are a match to TRBD1. The CDR3 contains 15 residues. The germline V gene has CDR1 SGHNT and CDR2 YENEEA. Trimming cost V 1 base and J 4 bases; bases outside gene matches: 5. This chain's CDR3 is CASSLVPDRGYEQYF. The CDR3 region has the DNA TGTGCCAGCAGCTTAGTACCGGACAGGGGTTACGAGCAGTACTTC.